What follows describes a single T cell receptor (beta chain). Sequencing used immunoSEQ multiplex PCR; TCRdb keeps in-frame clones, though not all of them. The data hold about 82,000 clones, with about four fifths observed a single time. This entry belongs to a study of blood T cell repertoires in COVID-19. The CDR3 runs to 13 residues. CDR1 SEHNR and CDR2 FQNEAQ come from the germline V gene (reference sequence). V lost 5 bases, J lost 6 bases, and 13 bases lay in between. The chain has TRBV7-9 and TRBJ1-2; D is uncertain. This clonotype originated in a woman in her fifties or sixties with acute or convalescent COVID-19. Sequenced input: peripheral blood. CDR3 sequence (DNA): TGTGCCAGCAGCCCCCGGAACCAGGATGGCTACACCTTC. Residues: CASSPRNQDGYTF.